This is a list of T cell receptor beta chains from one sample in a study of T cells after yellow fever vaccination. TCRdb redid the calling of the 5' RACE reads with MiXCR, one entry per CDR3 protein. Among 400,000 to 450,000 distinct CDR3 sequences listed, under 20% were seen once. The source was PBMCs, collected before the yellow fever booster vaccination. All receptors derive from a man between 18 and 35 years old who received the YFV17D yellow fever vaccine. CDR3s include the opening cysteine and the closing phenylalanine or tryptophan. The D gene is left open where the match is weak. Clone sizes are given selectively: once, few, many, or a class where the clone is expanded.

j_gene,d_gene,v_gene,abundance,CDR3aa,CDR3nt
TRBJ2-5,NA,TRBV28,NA,CASSPPGRPGETQYF,TGTGCCAGCAGTCCACCAGGGCGCCCTGGGGAGACCCAGTACTTC
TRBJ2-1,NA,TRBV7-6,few,CASSKQGNHNEQFF,TGTGCCAGCAGCAAACAGGGCAACCACAATGAGCAGTTCTTC
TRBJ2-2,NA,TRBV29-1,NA,CSVDKGYATGELFF,TGCAGCGTTGATAAGGGGTACGCTACCGGGGAGCTGTTTTTT
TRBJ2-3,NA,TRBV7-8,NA,CASSPRRSVQRRRTDTQYF,TGTGCCAGCAGCCCCCGAAGGAGTGTGCAGCGGCGCCGCACAGATACGCAGTATTTT
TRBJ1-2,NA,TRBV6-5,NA,CASSYSAQTNYGYTF,TGTGCCAGCAGTTACTCAGCGCAGACCAACTATGGCTACACCTTC
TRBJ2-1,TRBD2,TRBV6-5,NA,CASSYQRLAGGSNNEQFF,TGTGCCAGCAGTTACCAACGACTAGCGGGGGGTTCGAACAATGAGCAGTTCTTC
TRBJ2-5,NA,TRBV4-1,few,CASSQDRDGETQYF,TGCGCCAGCAGCCAAGATCGAGACGGAGAGACCCAGTACTTC
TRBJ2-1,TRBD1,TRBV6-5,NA,CASTSGTGANEQFF,TGTGCCAGCACTTCCGGGACAGGGGCCAATGAGCAGTTCTTC
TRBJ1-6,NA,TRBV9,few,CATSTGHPEGSPLHF,TGTGCCACTTCGACAGGTCACCCTGAGGGGTCACCCCTCCACTTT
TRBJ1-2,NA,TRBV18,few,CASSPAQNYGYTF,TGTGCCAGCTCACCGGCCCAGAACTATGGCTACACCTTC
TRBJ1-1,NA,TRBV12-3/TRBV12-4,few,CASSLPRARAEAFF,TGTGCCAGCAGTTTACCCCGGGCAAGGGCTGAAGCTTTCTTT
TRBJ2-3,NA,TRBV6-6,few,CASSYRFSTQYF,TGTGCCAGCTCTTATCGATTCTCGACGCAGTATTTT
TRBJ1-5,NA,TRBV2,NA,CASKTSNQPQHF,TGTGCCAGCAAAACGAGCAATCAGCCCCAGCATTTT